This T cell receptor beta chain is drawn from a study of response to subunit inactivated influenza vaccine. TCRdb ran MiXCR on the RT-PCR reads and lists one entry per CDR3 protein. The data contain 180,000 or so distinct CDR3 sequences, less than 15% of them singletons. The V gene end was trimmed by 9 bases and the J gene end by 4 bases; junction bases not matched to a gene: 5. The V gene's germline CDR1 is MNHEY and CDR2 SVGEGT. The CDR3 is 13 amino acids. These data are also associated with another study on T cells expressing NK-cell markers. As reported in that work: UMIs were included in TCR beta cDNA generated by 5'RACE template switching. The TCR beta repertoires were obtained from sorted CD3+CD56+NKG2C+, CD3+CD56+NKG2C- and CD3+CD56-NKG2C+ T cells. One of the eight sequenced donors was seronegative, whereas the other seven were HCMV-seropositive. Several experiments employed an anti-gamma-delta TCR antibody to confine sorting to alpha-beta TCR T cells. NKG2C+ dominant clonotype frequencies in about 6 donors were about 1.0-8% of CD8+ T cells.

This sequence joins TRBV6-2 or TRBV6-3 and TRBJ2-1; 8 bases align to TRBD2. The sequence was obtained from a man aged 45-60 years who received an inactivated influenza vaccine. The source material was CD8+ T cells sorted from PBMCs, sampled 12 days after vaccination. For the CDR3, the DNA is TGTGCCAGTATAGCGGGATTGTACAATGAGCAGTTCTTC. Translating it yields CASIAGLYNEQFF.